Each of the 26 T cell receptor beta chains below was sequenced from the same sample in a study of cytomegalovirus exposure and HLA in healthy donors. Clones were read by immunoSEQ multiplex PCR, and TCRdb kept only the in-frame ones, dropping some. The sample lists 55,000 to 80,000 clones; around 95% were seen once. The specimen sequenced was PBMCs. The receptors here all came from a woman aged 18-29 years in good health and CMV-seropositive.

The V call is TRBV30, the J call TRBJ2-7; 7 bases align to TRBD2. Germline V CDR1 and CDR2: GTSNPN, SVGIG (reference sequence). The junction had 4 bases not matched to a gene; V was cut back by 2 bases and J by 0 bases. The CDR3 sequence is 14 residues long. This CDR3 is CAWSSSGTSYEQYF. The CDR3 DNA reads TGTGCCTGGAGTAGCAGCGGGACCTCCTACGAGCAGTACTTC.

This chain links TRBV28 with TRBJ2-7, with TRBD2 matching 8 bases. Germline V gives CDR1 MDHEN, CDR2 SYDVKM. V lost 7 bases and J lost 7; bases outside the gene matches: 9. This CDR3 contains 13 residues. DNA for the CDR3: TGTGCCAGCATCAGGCGGGGCGGGAGGGAGCAGTACTTC. Amino acids: CASIRRGGREQYF.

V gene TRBV7-3 combines with J gene TRBJ2-1; 9 positions agree with TRBD2. From germline, CDR1 is SGHTA and CDR2 FQGTGA. V lost 5 bases to trimming and J lost 6 bases; unmatched junction nucleotides: 5. The CDR3 is made up of 14 amino acids. The CDR3 bases are TGTGCCAGCAGCCTTGGGACTAGCCCCAATGAGCAGTTCTTC. It yields the protein CASSLGTSPNEQFF.

Only one count was recorded for this clone. The chain is built from TRBV7-3 and TRBJ2-3, with a tentative D call TRBD1 (5 bases). CDR1 and CDR2 from the germline V gene are SGHTA and FQGTGA. This CDR3 is built from 12 residues. Trimming took off 5 bases at V and 8 bases at J, with 11 bases between the two ends. CDR3 nucleotides: TGTGCCAGCAGCCTCCGTCAGGGTACGCAGTATTTT. This sequence encodes CASSLRQGTQYF.

The J gene is TRBJ1-3, the V gene TRBV6-6; unclear D gene. The ends were cut back, 0 bases at V and 0 bases at J, with 9 bases in the middle. Per the germline V gene, CDR1 is MNHNY and CDR2 is SVGAGI (reference sequence). The CDR3 covers 16 residues. The chain's CDR3 is CASSYSLLRSGNTIYF. The CDR3, as DNA: TGTGCCAGCAGTTACTCCCTCCTGCGCTCTGGAAACACCATATATTTT.

This chain uses TRBV7-3 with TRBJ1-1; D not certain. Germline V gene lookup returns CDR1 SGHTA and CDR2 FQGTGA. The CDR3 consists of 14 residues. V was pared by 2 bases and J by 1 base, with 8 bases between. The DNA for the CDR3 is TGTGCCAGCAGCTTATCAGGAACGAACACTGAAGCTTTCTTT. Protein: CASSLSGTNTEAFF.

This chain joins TRBV7-3 and TRBJ2-1; 7 nucleotides line up with TRBD1. From germline, CDR1 is SGHTA and CDR2 FQGTGA. The length of the CDR3 is 17 residues. V shed 2 bases, J shed 2 bases, and the junction held 9 bases outside the gene matches. Here the CDR3 reads CASSLAPLTGPYNEQFF. CDR3 in DNA: TGTGCCAGCAGCTTAGCCCCCCTGACAGGGCCCTACAATGAGCAGTTCTTC. Combining the CDR3 with reference TRBV7-3 and TRBJ2-1 gives the whole variable domain GAGVSQTPSNKVTEKGKYVELRCDPISGHTALYWYRQSLGQGPEFLIYFQGTGAADDSGLPNDRFFAVRPEGSVSTLKIQRTERGDSAVYLCASSLAPLTGPYNEQFFGPGTRLTVL.

This rearrangement joins TRBV28 to TRBJ1-1; TRBD1 matches 7 bases. This CDR3 is 14 amino acids long. Per the germline V gene, CDR1 is MDHEN and CDR2 is SYDVKM. The V gene end was trimmed by 5 bases and the J gene end by 3 bases; junction bases not matched to a gene: 6. CDR3 DNA: TGTGCCAGCAGTCTTGACAGGGCCGACACTGAAGCTTTCTTT. Translated: CASSLDRADTEAFF.

This chain uses TRBV29-1 with TRBJ1-2; D is ambiguous. Germline-derived CDR1 and CDR2 are SQVTM and ANQGSEA. CDR3 length: 13 residues. V shed 3 bases and J shed 4 bases, with 12 bases lying between them. Written as DNA, the CDR3 is TGCAGCGTTGAGGTCCCCCGGGGCTATGGCTACACCTTC. Protein: CSVEVPRGYGYTF.

This chain links TRBV27 with TRBJ1-5; 8 nucleotides match TRBD1. Germline loops: CDR1 MNHEY, CDR2 SMNVEV (reference sequence). CDR3 length: 14 amino acids. With V trimmed by 3 bases and J by 7 bases, 5 bases remained unmatched. The CDR3 loop is CASSFGQGGQPQHF. The CDR3 nucleotides read TGTGCCAGCAGTTTCGGACAGGGCGGACAGCCCCAGCATTTT.

The chain couples TRBV14 to TRBJ2-1; 12 nucleotides match TRBD2. The CDR3 runs 15 residues. Germline CDR1 reads SGHDN; CDR2 reads FVKESK. V shed 2 bases, J shed 11 bases, and the junction held 7 bases outside the gene matches. CDR3: CASSQTGLAGLKQFF. The CDR3 DNA is TGTGCCAGCAGCCAAACCGGACTAGCGGGGTTAAAGCAGTTCTTC.

The table lists this clone with a count of one. The gene calls are TRBV7-3 and TRBJ2-7; 8 bases match TRBD2. The CDR3 runs 13 residues. The V gene end was trimmed by 2 bases and the J gene end by 5 bases; junction bases not matched to a gene: 2. Germline values: CDR1 SGHTA, CDR2 FQGTGA. CDR3 in amino acids: CASSLWRGDEQYF. CDR3 coding DNA: TGTGCCAGCAGCTTATGGCGGGGGGACGAGCAGTACTTC. Full variable domain (rest looked up from reference TRBV7-3 and TRBJ2-7): GAGVSQTPSNKVTEKGKYVELRCDPISGHTALYWYRQSLGQGPEFLIYFQGTGAADDSGLPNDRFFAVRPEGSVSTLKIQRTERGDSAVYLCASSLWRGDEQYFGPGTRLTVT.

The genes are TRBV6-6 and TRBJ2-3; possible D gene TRBD2, 6 bases. The CDR3 length is 12 residues. Trimming pared 11 bases from V and 0 bases from J, leaving 9 bases between. Germline V lookup: CDR1 MNHNY, CDR2 SVGAGI (reference sequence). CDR3 coding DNA: TGTGCCGGGGGGTACAGCACAGATACGCAGTATTTT. Amino acid sequence: CAGGYSTDTQYF.

J is TRBJ1-2 and V is TRBV6-4; 7 positions agree with TRBD1. Germline values: CDR1 MRHNA, CDR2 SNTAGT. The V segment lost 2 bases and the J segment 2 bases; nucleotides outside the gene matches: 14. There are 18 residues in the CDR3. The CDR3, as DNA: TGTGCCAGCAGTGACGCCCGGCAGGGGGAAAATTTCAACTATGGCTACACCTTC. It codes for CASSDARQGENFNYGYTF.

The V call is TRBV28, the J call TRBJ2-3; TRBD2 matches 12 bases. This CDR3 region has 18 residues. Per germline, CDR1 MDHEN and CDR2 SYDVKM. V trimming: 7 bases; J trimming: 0 bases; junction bases outside the gene matches: 11. This chain's CDR3 is CASTGLAGGPGSTDTQYF. CDR3 in DNA: TGTGCCAGCACGGGGCTAGCGGGAGGGCCTGGAAGCACAGATACGCAGTATTTT. The variable domain in full, completed from reference TRBV28 and TRBJ2-3, reads DVKVTQSSRYLVKRTGEKVFLECVQDMDHENMFWYRQDPGLGLRLIYFSYDVKMKEKGDIPEGYSVSREKKERFSLILESASTNQTSMYLCASTGLAGGPGSTDTQYFGPGTRLTVL.

The rearrangement uses TRBV5-1 and TRBJ2-1, with D possibly matching TRBD2 (5 bases). Trimming removed 1 base from V and 0 bases from J, with 11 bases in between. The CDR3 consists of 16 residues. CDR1 is SGHRS, CDR2 YFSETQ, per germline. In DNA form, the CDR3 reads TGCGCCAGCAGCTTGCACGGGAAGAGCTCCTACAATGAGCAGTTCTTC. Amino acids: CASSLHGKSSYNEQFF.

There are a few counts of this clone. The chain links TRBV28 to TRBJ1-5; TRBD1 agrees at 8 bases. Germline-derived CDR1 and CDR2 are MDHEN and SYDVKM. This CDR3 region has 15 residues. V was pared by 7 bases and J by 9 bases, with 14 bases of the junction left unmatched. CDR3 nucleotide sequence: TGTGCCAGCAAAAGGACAGGGCGGGGTGCGGGGCCCCAGCATTTT. Translating gives CASKRTGRGAGPQHF.

V is TRBV4-1 and J is TRBJ2-7, with 7 bases lining up with TRBD2. This CDR3 comprises 15 residues. Germline CDR1 MGHRA, CDR2 YSYEKL. J lost 0 bases, V lost 1 base, and 3 bases had no gene match. DNA for the CDR3: TGCGCCAGCAGCCAAGGGTTAGCGGGCTCCTACGAGCAGTACTTC. It yields the protein CASSQGLAGSYEQYF.

The chain employs TRBV4-3 and TRBJ2-7; D possibly corresponds to TRBD1 (6 bases). Germline CDR1 is LGHNA and CDR2 is YSLEER. This CDR3 contains 15 residues. V lost 0 bases, J lost 5 bases, and 14 bases lay in between. The CDR3 DNA reads as TGCGCCAGCAGCCAAGAGTGGGCAGGGGTCCACGAGCAGTACTTC. Translating it yields CASSQEWAGVHEQYF.

The chain recombines TRBV7-9 with TRBJ2-3; D is ambiguous. V lost 3 bases, J lost 2 bases, and 18 bases lay in between. CDR3 length: 17 amino acids. Germline loops: CDR1 SEHNR, CDR2 FQNEAQ (reference sequence). CDR3 amino acids: CASSFFPDPDFTDTQYF. Here the CDR3 DNA reads TGTGCCAGCAGCTTTTTTCCCGATCCAGATTTCACAGATACGCAGTATTTT.

The chain employs TRBV4-2 and TRBJ1-4; D gene ambiguous. Per the germline V gene, CDR1 is LGHNA and CDR2 is YNFKEQ. V lost 0 bases and J lost 2, with 22 bases in between. The CDR3 contains 20 residues. The CDR3 spells CASSQDPSLDGFSTNEKLFF. The CDR3, as DNA: TGTGCCAGCAGCCAAGATCCTAGTTTAGATGGGTTCTCTACTAATGAAAAACTGTTTTTT.

This chain uses TRBV19 with TRBJ1-2; a possible D gene is TRBD1 (6 bases). Germline CDR1 reads LNHDA; CDR2 reads SQIVND (reference sequence). The germline V and J ends were trimmed by 3 bases and 0 bases, with 14 bases remaining between them. CDR3 length: 16 residues. The CDR3 protein is CASSIQGTESNYGYTF. CDR3 nucleotides: TGTGCCAGTAGTATTCAGGGGACCGAATCTAACTATGGCTACACCTTC.

This chain uses TRBV7-2 with TRBJ1-5; a weak D match, TRBD1 (5 bases). V was pared by 2 bases and J by 2 bases, with 16 bases between. CDR3 length: 17 amino acids. CDR1 is SGHTA, CDR2 FQGNSA, per germline. The CDR3 region is CASSLFGQTSGNQPQHF. The CDR3 DNA sequence: TGTGCCAGCAGCTTATTCGGACAAACATCAGGCAATCAGCCCCAGCATTTT.

The rearrangement joins TRBV6-5 to TRBJ2-4; D is uncertain. The CDR3 runs 9 residues. Germline values: CDR1 MNHEY, CDR2 SVGAGI. The V gene lost 8 bases and the J gene lost 12 bases, with 8 bases spanning the gap. In DNA form, the CDR3 reads TGTGCCAGCGGTGGGCCTCAGTACTTC. Amino acids: CASGGPQYF.

The gene calls are TRBV6-1 and TRBJ2-1; 8 nucleotides agree with TRBD2. The germline CDR1 and CDR2 sequences are MNHNS and SASEGT. There are 15 residues in the CDR3. Trimming cost V 8 bases and J 2 bases; bases outside gene matches: 8. Here the CDR3 DNA reads TGTGCCAGCGGGACCGGGACTAGGGCCTACAATGAGCAGTTCTTC. Translating gives CASGTGTRAYNEQFF.

The chain links TRBV7-9 to TRBJ2-7; 9 nucleotides match TRBD1. The CDR3 spans 14 residues. J was trimmed by 0 bases and V by 5 bases; bases with no gene match: 2. CDR1 is SEHNR and CDR2 is FQNEAQ in the germline V gene (reference sequence). The CDR3 bases are TGTGCCAGCAGCGCGGGACAGGGCTCCTACGAGCAGTACTTC. Its translation: CASSAGQGSYEQYF.